This is a list of T cell receptor beta chains from one sample in a study of response to subunit inactivated influenza vaccine. TCRdb used MiXCR to reprocess the RT-PCR reads, holding one entry per CDR3 protein. Here the sample spans about 780,000 distinct CDR3 sequences, around 20% being singletons. The input for sequencing was PBMCs from blood, taken more than 4 days after vaccination. These receptors all come from a man aged 50-59 years who received an inactivated influenza vaccine. CDR3s leave out the opening cysteine and the closing phenylalanine or tryptophan.

V	J	CDR3
TRBV20-1	TRBJ1-4	SASLFLFGREKLF
TRBV20-1	TRBJ2-1	SARDMGRASYNEQF
TRBV6-2/TRBV6-3	TRBJ1-1	ASSYGKGRRSWNTEAF
TRBV20-1	TRBJ2-3	SASQPSTDTQY
TRBV6-5	TRBJ2-5	ASSLIAGGPETQY
TRBV29-1	TRBJ2-7	SVPQSSGEQY
TRBV5-1	TRBJ2-1	ASRTEQGNEQF
TRBV12-3/TRBV12-4	TRBJ2-7	ASSLQGPEQY
TRBV29-1	TRBJ2-1	SVWREAFEQF
TRBV6-1	TRBJ2-5	ASIPGSRETQY
TRBV7-8	TRBJ1-4	ASSKRGQGAEKLF
TRBV6-1	TRBJ1-2	ASSPISGTYGYT
TRBV11-2	TRBJ2-7	ASSLGLWQFQYEQY
TRBV4-1	TRBJ2-2	ASSQVILWNTGELF
TRBV7-2	TRBJ2-4	ASSLEAGAKNIQY
TRBV20-1	TRBJ2-3	SAREASGSGDTQY
TRBV20-1	TRBJ2-1	SAPLYYRENNEQF
TRBV30	TRBJ2-7	AWSVRRGYSYEQY